The subject of this entry is one T cell receptor (beta chain). The V end was cut by 4 bases, the J end by 5 bases, with 18 bases between. CDR3 length: 15 amino acids. In germline, CDR1 is SGHDT, CDR2 YYEEEE. This entry belongs to a study of cytomegalovirus exposure and HLA in healthy donors. Clones were read by immunoSEQ multiplex PCR, and TCRdb kept only the in-frame ones, dropping some. Found here are under 150,000 clones, around nine tenths of them singletons; the top ten hold around 1.9%. The source is a woman younger than 35 in good health and CMV-seronegative. The sequenced material came from PBMCs. V usage is TRBV5-6 and J usage is TRBJ2-5, with D perhaps matching TRBD2 (6 bases). CDR3 residues: CASSPALAHSETQYF. In DNA, the CDR3 is TGTGCCAGCAGCCCCGCACTAGCCCATTCCGAGACCCAGTACTTC.